This TCR beta chain derives from a study of T cell repertoires in cytomegalovirus infection. Turning to the study itself: The authors relied on CMV epitopes, both recently identified HLA-C-restricted and well-studied HLA-B-restricted. An indication of both CMV infection and matching HLA type came from public TCR beta signatures.

TCRdb reprocessed the reads with MiXCR, giving one entry per CDR3 protein. This sample has 700,000 to 950,000 distinct CDR3 sequences, with about 31% found just once. V shed 10 bases and J 4 bases; nucleotides not matched to a gene: 18. Germline V lookup: CDR1 SNHLY, CDR2 FYNNEI. CDR3 size: 17 residues. Study-wide results and caveats: Pooled public TCR beta family frequency picked out CMV carriers with the relevant HLA. It was HLA-C-restricted CMV-specific TCR beta clonotypes that dominated the response ex vivo.

This clonotype was picked up a small number of times. Its target is not known. Sequences were derived from cultured CD8+ T cells from PBMCs, sampled from culture after CMV antigen stimulation. The chain has TRBV2 and TRBJ1-3; 8 bases align to TRBD1. The sequence was obtained from a human donor in good health (CMV status not recorded). Some clones in this sample may be carry-over from other donors' samples. The CDR3 here is CATRTGRTDRFGNTIYF. CDR3 DNA sequence: TGTGCCACGAGGACAGGGAGGACTGATCGCTTCGGAAACACCATATATTTT.